These 29 T cell receptor beta chains share one sample of origin, sequenced in a study of cytomegalovirus exposure and HLA in healthy donors. Amplification used 60 Vbeta primers and 13 Jbeta primers. Using immunoSEQ multiplex PCR, the repertoire was profiled, and TCRdb retains in-frame clones only, with some absent. The sample holds 150,000 to 200,000 clones, approximately 81% seen once. The sequenced material came from PBMCs. All receptors derive from a woman in her forties or fifties in good health and CMV-seronegative.

The gene calls are TRBV5-1 and TRBJ1-2; 11 nucleotides match TRBD1. The CDR3 runs to 12 residues. With 3 bases clipped from V and 8 bases from J, the junction kept 0 bases outside the gene matches. Germline CDR1 reads SGHRS; CDR2 reads YFSETQ. CDR3 in amino acids: CASSWDRGGYTF. For the CDR3, the DNA is TGCGCCAGCAGCTGGGACAGGGGGGGCTACACCTTC.

The V and J genes are TRBV5-1 and TRBJ1-4, with 8 bases lining up with TRBD1. There are 14 residues in the CDR3. The trim removed 5 bases at V and 5 bases at J, leaving 5 bases unmatched. Germline-derived CDR1 and CDR2 are SGHRS and YFSETQ. The CDR3 here is CASRPDRGNEKLFF. The CDR3 coding sequence is TGCGCCAGCAGGCCCGACAGGGGAAATGAAAAACTGTTTTTT.

This clone was seen a few times. The rearrangement links TRBV2 to TRBJ2-5; TRBD1 aligns across 10 bases. The CDR3 covers 15 residues. V gave up 4 bases and J gave up 4 bases; unmatched junction bases: 6. Germline lookup yields CDR1 SNHLY and CDR2 FYNNEI. The DNA of the CDR3 is TGTGCCAGCAGTGCGGACAGGGGGACAGGAGAGACCCAGTACTTC. Its translation is CASSADRGTGETQYF.

The chain has TRBV4-1 and TRBJ2-2; 10 positions agree with TRBD2. The CDR3 covers 16 residues. V shed 8 bases and J 1 base; nucleotides not matched to a gene: 7. The germline V gene encodes CDR1 MGHRA and CDR2 YSYEKL. In DNA form, the CDR3 reads TGCGCCAGCTCCAGCGGGGGGGCCGTGAACACCGGGGAGCTGTTTTTT. As protein: CASSSGGAVNTGELFF.

The count of this clone is one. One end of the junction is discordant with germline, which a read error may explain. The V gene is TRBV5-1, the J gene TRBJ2-7; maybe TRBD2 (6 bases). The CDR3 has 15 amino acids. Germline CDR1 SGHRS, CDR2 YFSETQ. The CDR3 region is CASSLGGPKSGEHYF. The CDR3 bases are TGCGCCAGCAGCTTGGGAGGGCCCAAATCGGGGGAGCATTACTTC.

The chain employs TRBV6-1 and TRBJ2-7; 9 nucleotides match TRBD1. Germline V lookup: CDR1 MNHNS, CDR2 SASEGT. V lost 3 bases and J lost 6; bases outside the gene matches: 18. The length of the CDR3 is 18 residues. DNA of the CDR3: TGTGCCAGCAGTGATTCGATGGGTCCGGGACAGGGTTCGGCCGAGCAGTACTTC. The encoded protein is CASSDSMGPGQGSAEQYF.

V usage is TRBV5-1 and J usage is TRBJ2-7; 13 bases are shared with TRBD2. The CDR3 contains 19 residues. Trimming at V came to 0 bases and at J to 6 bases, leaving 15 bases not matched to a gene. Germline assignment: CDR1 SGHRS and CDR2 YFSETQ. CDR3 in amino acids: CASSLAVGLAGVFRPEQYF. The CDR3 DNA reads as TGCGCCAGCAGCTTGGCCGTTGGACTAGCGGGAGTATTTCGGCCCGAGCAGTACTTC.

The chain is built from TRBV25-1 and TRBJ1-6; 9 positions agree with TRBD1. The CDR3 is 15 residues long. The germline V gene has CDR1 MGHDK and CDR2 SYGVNS. Unmatched junction bases numbered 10, after V lost 7 bases and J lost 9 bases. The CDR3 sequence is CASNSGDRVASPLHF. CDR3 DNA: TGTGCCAGCAACTCGGGGGACAGGGTGGCTTCACCCCTCCACTTT.

The chain has TRBV2 and TRBJ2-5; TRBD2 might be the D (6 bases). V gave up 2 bases and J gave up 4 bases, with 14 bases separating them. The germline V gene encodes CDR1 SNHLY and CDR2 FYNNEI. The CDR3 runs to 15 residues. CDR3 nucleotides: TGTGCCAGCAGTGAATCCCGACTAGGACGAGAGACCCAGTACTTC. It specifies CASSESRLGRETQYF. Supplemented by reference TRBV2 and TRBJ2-5, the full variable domain reads EPEVTQTPSHQVTQMGQEVILRCVPISNHLYFYWYRQILGQKVEFLVSFYNNEISEKSEIFDDQFSVERPDGSNFTLKIRSTKLEDSAMYFCASSESRLGRETQYFGPGTRLLVL.

The chain employs TRBV6-4 and TRBJ1-5; maybe TRBD1 (6 bases). Trimming cost V 3 bases and J 3 bases, with 15 bases left between them. The CDR3 covers 16 residues. Germline V lookup: CDR1 MRHNA, CDR2 SNTAGT. The CDR3 bases are TGTGCCAGCAGTGAACCCCACAGGGACCCCAATCAGCCCCAGCATTTT. It codes for CASSEPHRDPNQPQHF.

The gene calls are TRBV10-3 and TRBJ1-1; D is perhaps TRBD1 (5 bases). CDR1 is ENHRY and CDR2 is SYGVKD in the germline V gene. The V gene lost 6 bases and the J gene lost 0 bases, with 8 bases spanning the gap. This CDR3 contains 13 residues. The CDR3 reads CAIRTALNTEAFF. The DNA for the CDR3 is TGTGCCATCAGGACAGCTTTGAACACTGAAGCTTTCTTT.

This rearrangement joins TRBV7-3 to TRBJ2-5; D unclear. The length of the CDR3 is 13 residues. Trimming stripped 6 bases from V and 5 bases from J, with 13 bases between. CDR1 and CDR2 (germline): SGHTA, FQGTGA. The CDR3 here is CASSLHVRETQYF. CDR3 in DNA: TGTGCCAGCAGTTTGCATGTACGGGAGACCCAGTACTTC. The entire variable domain, with the rest obtained from reference TRBV7-3 and TRBJ2-5, is as follows: GAGVSQTPSNKVTEKGKYVELRCDPISGHTALYWYRQSLGQGPEFLIYFQGTGAADDSGLPNDRFFAVRPEGSVSTLKIQRTERGDSAVYLCASSLHVRETQYFGPGTRLLVL.

The chain couples TRBV29-1 to TRBJ2-1; a weak D match, TRBD2 (5 bases). The V end lost 3 bases, the J end lost 4 bases, and 19 bases lay between the germline ends. CDR1 is SQVTM and CDR2 is ANQGSEA in the germline V gene. CDR3 length equals 16 residues. DNA for the CDR3: TGCAGCGTTGAGGTGGCGGAGGTTACATCGTACAATGAGCAGTTCTTC. Translated: CSVEVAEVTSYNEQFF.

This chain joins TRBV6-6 and TRBJ2-7; 8 nucleotides match TRBD2. The V gene's germline CDR1 is MNHNY and CDR2 SVGAGI (reference sequence). This CDR3 spans 14 amino acids. V gave up 5 bases and J gave up 3 bases; unmatched junction bases: 6. The CDR3 DNA is TGTGCCAGCAGTCGTAGCGGGGCCAACTACGAGCAGTACTTC. It yields the protein CASSRSGANYEQYF.

The V and J genes are TRBV10-2 and TRBJ1-5; 12 bases line up with TRBD1. Germline CDR1 is WSHSY and CDR2 is SAAADI. The CDR3 runs to 14 residues. V dropped 6 bases and J dropped 6; count of bases not matched to a gene: 3. The CDR3 sequence: CASRRGQGAQPQHF. The CDR3 bases are TGCGCCAGCAGGAGGGGACAGGGGGCTCAGCCCCAGCATTTT.

The chain links TRBV9 to TRBJ2-3; a possible D gene is TRBD2 (6 bases). Trimming shortened V by 0 bases and J by 2 bases, and 10 bases separated the two germline ends. CDR3 length equals 15 residues. Germline CDR1 is SGDLS and CDR2 is YYNGEE. The CDR3 region has the DNA TGTGCCAGCAGCGTAGAGGACTACCCCACAGATACGCAGTATTTT. As protein: CASSVEDYPTDTQYF.

There are a few counts of this clone. The chain has TRBV7-9 and TRBJ2-7; 7 nucleotides agree with TRBD1. Per germline, CDR1 SEHNR and CDR2 FQNEAQ (reference sequence). The V and J ends lost 2 bases and 7 bases, in that order; junction bases with no gene match: 11. The CDR3 is 15 amino acids. The CDR3 reads CASSLFEGASREQYF. In nucleotides, the CDR3 is TGTGCCAGCAGCTTATTTGAGGGGGCATCCCGGGAGCAGTACTTC. The whole variable domain, remainder taken from reference TRBV7-9 and TRBJ2-7, is DTGVSQNPRHKITKRGQNVTFRCDPISEHNRLYWYRQTLGQGPEFLTYFQNEAQLEKSRLLSDRFSAERPKGSFSTLEIQRTEQGDSAMYLCASSLFEGASREQYFGPGTRLTVT.

This chain joins TRBV6-6 and TRBJ2-5; 7 nucleotides align to TRBD2. The germline CDR1 and CDR2 sequences are MNHNY and SVGAGI (reference sequence). V shed 5 bases and J 7 bases; nucleotides not matched to a gene: 13. This CDR3 comprises 15 residues. Here the CDR3 reads CASSDGGSPLGTQYF. CDR3 DNA sequence: TGTGCCAGCAGTGACGGGGGGAGCCCCCTGGGGACCCAGTACTTC.

The CDR3 nucleotides read TGTGCCAGCCGCCCAGCGGTCTCCTACGAGCAGTACTTC. This translates into CASRPAVSYEQYF. The chain combines TRBV7-6 with TRBJ2-7; perhaps TRBD2 as D (5 bases). The CDR3 loop spans 13 amino acids. V lost 8 bases and J lost 0, with 11 bases in between. Looked up from germline, CDR1 is SGHVS and CDR2 is FNYEAQ.

In this sample, this clone turned up once. The V and J genes are TRBV4-3 and TRBJ2-7; tentative D call: TRBD1 (5 bases). CDR3 length: 15 residues. V lost 0 bases and J lost 2, with 11 bases in between. Germline V CDR1 and CDR2: LGHNA, YSLEER. The CDR3 DNA reads TGCGCCAGCAGCCAAGATCTAGGGGCAACCTACGAGCAGTACTTC. It translates to CASSQDLGATYEQYF.

This clone was seen only a few times. This chain joins TRBV28 and TRBJ1-1, with a tentative D call TRBD1 (6 bases). CDR1 is MDHEN and CDR2 is SYDVKM in the germline V gene. The CDR3 covers 14 residues. Trimming cost V 4 bases and J 5 bases, with 14 bases left between them. In DNA form, the CDR3 reads TGTGCCAGCAGTTACCCACACCAGGGGACTGAAGCTTTCTTT. This translates into CASSYPHQGTEAFF.

The chain employs TRBV5-1 and TRBJ2-1, with 12 bases matching TRBD2. V lost 0 bases, J lost 3 bases, and 10 bases stayed unmatched. Germline values: CDR1 SGHRS, CDR2 YFSETQ. The CDR3 is 19 residues long. In DNA form, the CDR3 reads TGCGCCAGCAGCTTGGATGCCCTAGCGGGAGGGCCATTCTACAATGAGCAGTTCTTC. It specifies CASSLDALAGGPFYNEQFF.

The rearrangement uses TRBV6-4 and TRBJ2-3, with 9 bases matching TRBD1. Germline V gives CDR1 MRHNA, CDR2 SNTAGT. The CDR3 runs to 16 residues. V was clipped by 4 bases and J by 1 base; unmatched bases: 6. The CDR3, as DNA: TGTGCCAGCAGTGCGGGGACAGGGAGAGGCACAGATACGCAGTATTTT. It specifies CASSAGTGRGTDTQYF.

V is TRBV6-5 and J is TRBJ2-3; 8 positions match TRBD2. The CDR3 runs to 14 residues. V gave up 6 bases and J gave up 1 base; unmatched junction bases: 3. Germline V gene sequence: CDR1 MNHEY, CDR2 SVGAGI. The CDR3 DNA sequence: TGTGCCAGCAGCCTAGCGGGCGGCACAGATACGCAGTATTTT. It specifies CASSLAGGTDTQYF.

The DNA for the CDR3 is TGTGCCAGCGGAACGATGGGGGGGGTGGCAGATACGCAGTATTTT. Its protein product is CASGTMGGVADTQYF. V usage is TRBV7-3 and J usage is TRBJ2-3; TRBD2 matches 7 bases. Germline values: CDR1 SGHTA, CDR2 FQGTGA. This CDR3 has 15 amino acids. Trimming removed 8 bases from V and 4 bases from J; junction bases left unmatched: 12.

The chain has TRBV13 and TRBJ2-1; D is possibly TRBD1 (5 bases). Trimming cost V 0 bases and J 3 bases, with 15 bases left between them. This CDR3 is 17 amino acids long. The germline gives CDR1 PRHDT, CDR2 FYEKMQ (reference sequence). Written as DNA, the CDR3 is TGTGCCAGCAGCTTAGGGGGAACAGGACCTTACTACAATGAGCAGTTCTTC. Its translation is CASSLGGTGPYYNEQFF.

This clone has only one observation. Relative to the germline gene, one junction end is altered; a read error may explain this. Distinct nucleotide sequences in the sample also encode this CDR3. The chain joins TRBV28 to TRBJ1-5; 7 bases match TRBD1. The CDR3 is made up of 15 amino acids. Looked up from germline, CDR1 is MDHEN and CDR2 is SYDVKM. CDR3 sequence (DNA): TGTGCCAGCAGAACCGGGACAGCGACCAATCAGCCCCAGCACTTT. Encoded protein: CASRTGTATNQPQHF.

The chain joins TRBV4-1 to TRBJ2-3; 8 bases match TRBD1. The CDR3 covers 15 residues. Germline CDR1 MGHRA, CDR2 YSYEKL. Germline trimming cut 0 bases from V and 6 bases from J; bases unmatched to any gene: 5. The DNA for the CDR3 is TGCGCCAGCAGCCAAGAGACAGGGGTTTTGGATACGCAGTATTTT. It codes for CASSQETGVLDTQYF.

The chain joins TRBV2 to TRBJ2-2, with D possibly matching TRBD2 (5 bases). In germline, CDR1 is SNHLY, CDR2 FYNNEI. Trimming removed 0 bases at V and 5 bases at J, with 16 bases between. This CDR3 is built from 17 residues. The CDR3 DNA follows: TGTGCCAGCAGTGAAGCGCTAGCATTCTCGGATACCGGGGAGCTGTTTTTT. It translates to CASSEALAFSDTGELFF. The full variable domain, with the rest looked up from reference TRBV2 and TRBJ2-2, is EPEVTQTPSHQVTQMGQEVILRCVPISNHLYFYWYRQILGQKVEFLVSFYNNEISEKSEIFDDQFSVERPDGSNFTLKIRSTKLEDSAMYFCASSEALAFSDTGELFFGEGSRLTVL.